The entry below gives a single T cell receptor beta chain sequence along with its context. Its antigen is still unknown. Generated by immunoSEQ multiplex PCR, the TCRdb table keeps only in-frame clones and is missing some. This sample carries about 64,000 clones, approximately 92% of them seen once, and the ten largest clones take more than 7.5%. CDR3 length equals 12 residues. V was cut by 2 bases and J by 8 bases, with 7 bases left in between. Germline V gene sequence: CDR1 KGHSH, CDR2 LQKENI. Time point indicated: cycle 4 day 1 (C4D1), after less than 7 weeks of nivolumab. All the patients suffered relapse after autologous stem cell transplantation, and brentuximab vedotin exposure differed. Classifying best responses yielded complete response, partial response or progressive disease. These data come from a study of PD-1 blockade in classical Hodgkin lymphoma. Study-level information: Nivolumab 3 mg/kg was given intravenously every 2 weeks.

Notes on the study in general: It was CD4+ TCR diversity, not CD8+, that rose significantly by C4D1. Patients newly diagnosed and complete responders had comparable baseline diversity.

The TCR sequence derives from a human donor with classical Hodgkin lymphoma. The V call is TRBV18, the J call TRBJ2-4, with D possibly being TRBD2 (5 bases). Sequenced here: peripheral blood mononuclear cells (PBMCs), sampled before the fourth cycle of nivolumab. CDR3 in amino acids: CASSPTGDIQYF. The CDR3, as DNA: TGTGCCAGCTCACCAACCGGGGACATTCAGTACTTC.